Sequencing of this T cell receptor beta chain was carried out in a study of naive and memory T cell subsets. V lost 5 bases, J lost 3 bases, and 19 bases lay in between. The CDR3 runs to 17 residues. An oligonucleotide containing a UMI was ligated to the 3' end of TCR cDNA. Whole-blood samples were roughly 2.3 ml of peripheral blood from healthy adult volunteers. Unsorted total RNA, about 1 to 1000 ng, was DNase treated before reverse transcription. This clonotype showed up just a few times. The antigen remains unidentified. Study findings and constraints: TCR transcript changes with activation or differentiation may affect this RNA method.

Amplification of ligated cDNA took four PCR rounds with SP2 and nested alpha and beta constant primers. Reverse transcription of blood and skin TCR RNA was primed at alpha and beta constant regions. TCRdb analysed the 5' RACE reads with MiXCR anew, one entry per CDR3 protein. The sample consists of some 60,000 distinct CDR3 sequences, around 8% of them appearing once. This rearrangement joins TRBV12-3 or TRBV12-4 to TRBJ2-2; no clear D. The sequence was obtained from a female donor in good health. CDR3 DNA: TGTGCCAGCAGTGGATATGAAGGAACTCCGTACACCGGGGAGCTGTTTTTT. Translating it yields CASSGYEGTPYTGELFF.